This is a list of T cell receptor beta chains from one sample in a study of CD8+CD57+ T cells in acquired aplastic anemia. TCRdb reanalysed the reads using MiXCR and keeps one entry per CDR3 protein. Of more than 200,000 distinct CDR3 sequences listed, under 55% are singletons. Sample: sorted CD4+, CD8+, or CD8+CD57+ T cells (not recorded which) from PBMCs. The origin of the receptors is a human donor with aplastic anemia. The CDR3 runs from the conserved cysteine through the conserved F or W. The D gene is left open where the match is weak. Some rows have no size entry. The others give once, few or many, or a class for an expanded clone.

D	V	size	J	CDR3	DNA
TRBD2	TRBV27	few	TRBJ2-1	CATGTTRGGYNEQFF	TGTGCCACCGGGACTACCCGAGGTGGCTACAATGAGCAGTTCTTC
NA	TRBV7-2	once	TRBJ2-5	CASSAGHDGTQYF	TGTGCCAGCAGCGCTGGGCATGATGGGACCCAGTACTTC
TRBD1	TRBV7-9	NA	TRBJ1-6	CASSKGQGYSPLHF	TGTGCCAGCAGTAAGGGACAGGGGTATTCACCCCTCCACTTT
TRBD2	TRBV20-1	once	TRBJ2-5	CSARDSTSGRPQETQYF	TGCAGTGCTAGAGATTCGACTAGCGGGAGGCCCCAAGAGACCCAGTACTTC
NA	TRBV19	NA	TRBJ2-6	CASSRDGQSGANVLTF	TGTGCCAGTAGTCGGGACGGACAATCCGGGGCCAACGTCCTGACTTTC
TRBD2	TRBV7-8	NA	TRBJ2-7	CASSARTSGDTYEQYF	TGTGCCAGCAGCGCCCGAACTAGCGGCGATACTTACGAGCAGTACTTC
NA	TRBV7-9	many	TRBJ1-5	CASSSLRGENQPQHF	TGTGCCAGCAGCTCCCTCCGGGGGGAAAATCAGCCCCAGCATTTT
NA	TRBV2	many	TRBJ1-2	CASSDWWQSYGYTF	TGTGCCAGCAGTGACTGGTGGCAGAGCTATGGCTACACCTTC
NA	TRBV29-1	once	TRBJ1-1	CSVDRNMNTEAFF	TGCAGCGTTGACAGGAACATGAACACTGAAGCTTTTTTT
TRBD1	TRBV20-1	few	TRBJ1-2	CSVTRPGQKNYGYTF	TGCAGCGTGACCCGACCGGGACAGAAAAACTATGGCTACACCTTC
NA	TRBV2	NA	TRBJ1-1	CASGTTYIMNTEAFF	TGTGCCAGCGGGACGACATACATCATGAACACTGAAGCTTTCTTT
NA	TRBV5-4	NA	TRBJ2-7	CASSLEGRTISYEQYF	TGTGCCAGCAGCTTGGAAGGGAGGACGATCTCCTACGAGCAGTACTTC